This T cell receptor (beta chain) was sequenced during a study of blood T cell repertoires in COVID-19. On the study more broadly: T cells, B-cell-depleted T cells, or PBMCs supplied cDNA or gDNA.

Assay used: immunoSEQ multiplex PCR; TCRdb lists only in-frame clones, some missing. The table includes hundreds of thousands of clones, 90% detected once. The CDR3 sequence is 16 residues long. Germline CDR1 and CDR2: MNHEY and SMNVEV (reference sequence). V trimming: 5 bases; J trimming: 1 base; junction bases outside the gene matches: 10. Material for sequencing was PBMCs or T cells enriched from blood (not recorded which). The source of this sequence is a young woman with acute COVID-19. This sequence joins TRBV27 and TRBJ1-1; 7 positions match TRBD1. CDR3 coding DNA: TGTGCCAGCAGTCACGACGGACAGGTTTGGAACACTGAAGCTTTCTTT. It specifies CASSHDGQVWNTEAFF.